This TCR beta chain was identified during a study of PD-1 blockade in classical Hodgkin lymphoma. Documented time point: cycle 4 day 1 (C4D1), after six to seven weeks of nivolumab. All patients relapsed after autologous stem cell transplantation, and brentuximab vedotin exposure varied. Trimming took 2 bases from V and 6 from J, leaving 13 bases between them. Per the germline V gene, CDR1 is MNHEY and CDR2 is SVGAGI. There are 14 residues in the CDR3. The repertoire was sequenced with immunoSEQ multiplex PCR; TCRdb's copy has only in-frame clones and lacks some. The sample has 43,000 or so clones; about 77% are singletons. Concerning this clone: Its antigen is unknown.

Study-wide results and caveats: Reported findings placed baseline TCR diversity lower in newly diagnosed patients (compared with healthy donors). The baseline diversity of complete responders showed similarity to that of newly diagnosed patients. When nivolumab was started under 1 year after ASCT, patients were excluded.

The receptor's source is a human donor with classical Hodgkin lymphoma. The chain links TRBV6-5 to TRBJ1-2; D ambiguous. Material: peripheral blood mononuclear cells (PBMCs), obtained before the fourth cycle of nivolumab. The CDR3: CASSYDYGGDGYTF. The CDR3, as DNA: TGTGCCAGCAGTTACGATTACGGCGGGGATGGCTACACCTTC.